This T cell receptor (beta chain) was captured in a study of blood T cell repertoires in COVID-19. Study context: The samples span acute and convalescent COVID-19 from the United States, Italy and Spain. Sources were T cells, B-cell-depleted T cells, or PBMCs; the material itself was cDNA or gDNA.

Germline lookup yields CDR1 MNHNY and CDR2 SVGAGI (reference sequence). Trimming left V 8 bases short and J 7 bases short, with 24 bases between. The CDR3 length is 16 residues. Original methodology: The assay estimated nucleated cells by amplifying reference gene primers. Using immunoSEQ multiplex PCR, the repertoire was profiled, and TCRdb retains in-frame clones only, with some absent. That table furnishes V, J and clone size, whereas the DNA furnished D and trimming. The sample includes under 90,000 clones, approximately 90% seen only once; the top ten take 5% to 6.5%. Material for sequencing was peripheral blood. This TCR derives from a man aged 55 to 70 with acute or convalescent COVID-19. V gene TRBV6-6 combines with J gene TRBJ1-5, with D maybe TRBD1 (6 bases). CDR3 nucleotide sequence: TGTGCCAGCTCTAGGGGGGGGCGCGGAGTACTGCAGCCCCAGCATTTT. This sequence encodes CASSRGGRGVLQPQHF.